Following are 26 T cell receptor beta chains from one sample sequenced in a study of naive and memory T cell subsets. An equimolar mix of two oligonucleotides served as the beta constant-region primer for TRBC1 and TRBC2. Via MiXCR, TCRdb re-called the UMI-ligation and nested PCR reads, giving one row per CDR3 protein. The table records under 100,000 distinct CDR3 sequences, 7% to 7.5% of them present only once. Sequencing was performed on central memory CD4+ T cells from blood. Every receptor here comes from a human donor in good health.

This clonotype was recorded at least ten times. The chain recombines TRBV2 with TRBJ1-5; D perhaps matches TRBD1 (5 bases). Germline assignment: CDR1 SNHLY and CDR2 FYNNEI. This CDR3 comprises 14 residues. Trimming cost V 5 bases and J 6 bases, with 14 bases left between them. CDR3 sequence (DNA): TGTGCCAGCAGTACGAAGGAGGGGACTCAGCCCCAGCATTTT. Translation: CASSTKEGTQPQHF.

There are a few counts of this clonotype. The chain uses TRBV24-1 and TRBJ2-1; 9 bases line up with TRBD2. The CDR3 is made up of 15 amino acids. V lost 7 bases, J lost 0 bases, and 3 bases stayed unmatched. The germline V gene has CDR1 KGHDR and CDR2 SFDVKD. CDR3 amino acids: CATRAGGSSYNEQFF. The CDR3 nucleotides are TGTGCCACCAGAGCGGGGGGAAGCTCCTACAATGAGCAGTTCTTC.

The chain couples TRBV19 to TRBJ2-1; no definite D call. Trimming took 3 bases from V and 6 from J, leaving 18 bases between them. There are 16 residues in the CDR3. Germline V gene data show CDR1 as LNHDA and CDR2 as SQIVND (reference sequence). In DNA form, the CDR3 reads TGTGCCAGTAGTATGGGTTTAGTCCCCGTATCCAATGAGCAGTTCTTC. Encoded protein: CASSMGLVPVSNEQFF.

The J gene is TRBJ2-1, the V gene TRBV20-1, with TRBD2 as a possible D gene (7 bases). The V end lost 0 bases, the J end lost 2 bases, and 14 bases lay between the germline ends. The CDR3 extends over 16 amino acids. Germline V gene lookup returns CDR1 DFQATT and CDR2 SNEGSKA (reference sequence). The CDR3 protein is CSAREGGARAYNEQFF. DNA of the CDR3: TGCAGTGCTAGAGAGGGGGGGGCTCGGGCCTACAATGAGCAGTTCTTC.

The table lists this clonotype with many counts. The chain couples TRBV6-2 or TRBV6-3 to TRBJ1-5, with no clear D. CDR3 length: 14 amino acids. The ends were cut back, 0 bases at V and 7 bases at J, with 10 bases in the middle. Germline assignment: CDR1 MNHEY and CDR2 SVGEGT. CDR3 protein: CASSYSGRRQPQHF. Written as DNA, the CDR3 is TGTGCCAGCAGTTACTCGGGCCGGAGGCAGCCCCAGCATTTT.

This clonotype has more than one count but fewer than ten. The chain combines TRBV25-1 with TRBJ2-2, with 8 bases identical to TRBD2. This CDR3 has 14 amino acids. Unmatched junction bases numbered 7, after V lost 8 bases and J lost 5 bases. The germline gives CDR1 MGHDK, CDR2 SYGVNS. In DNA form, the CDR3 reads TGTGCCAGCGCCAGTACGGGGGGGACCGGGGAGCTGTTTTTT. Its protein is CASASTGGTGELFF.

This clonotype has ten or more counts. This rearrangement joins TRBV28 to TRBJ1-6, with D unclear. The CDR3 consists of 15 residues. Germline assignment: CDR1 MDHEN and CDR2 SYDVKM. V was trimmed by 7 bases and J by 0 bases, leaving 10 bases between them. CDR3 loop: CASMLESSYNSPLHF. The CDR3 bases are TGTGCCAGCATGTTGGAGAGCTCCTATAATTCACCCCTCCACTTT.

This clonotype showed up many times. The chain couples TRBV7-2 to TRBJ1-3, with unresolved D. Trimming cost V 3 bases and J 0 bases, with 9 bases left between them. The CDR3 extends over 15 amino acids. Per the germline V gene, CDR1 is SGHTA and CDR2 is FQGNSA. CDR3 amino acids: CASSLAAHSGNTIYF. The CDR3 DNA reads TGTGCCAGCAGCTTGGCTGCCCACTCTGGAAACACCATATATTTT.

This clonotype was detected many times. This chain links TRBV15 with TRBJ2-7; 7 bases are a match to TRBD2. Trimming at V came to 5 bases and at J to 1 base, leaving 8 bases not matched to a gene. CDR3 length: 15 amino acids. Germline V gene sequence: CDR1 LNHNV, CDR2 YYDKDF (reference sequence). DNA for the CDR3: TGTGCCACCAGCCCCCTAGCGGACAAATCCTACGAGCAGTACTTC. It translates to CATSPLADKSYEQYF. The full variable domain, rest sourced from reference TRBV15 and TRBJ2-7, is DAMVIQNPRYQVTQFGKPVTLSCSQTLNHNVMYWYQQKSSQAPKLLFHYYDKDFNNEADTPDNFQSRRPNTSFCFLDIRSPGLGDTAMYLCATSPLADKSYEQYFGPGTRLTVT.

This clonotype was picked up many times. The chain couples TRBV20-1 to TRBJ1-2; 8 nucleotides align to TRBD1. The CDR3 has 15 amino acids. Germline loops: CDR1 DFQATT, CDR2 SNEGSKA (reference sequence). The V and J ends lost 0 bases and 4 bases, in that order; junction bases with no gene match: 7. The CDR3 spells CSARDIRDRSYGYTF. CDR3 nucleotide sequence: TGCAGTGCTAGAGATATCCGGGACAGGAGCTATGGCTACACCTTC.

This clonotype has at least ten counts. V is TRBV20-1 and J is TRBJ1-6; D is undetermined. V was clipped by 0 bases and J by 2 bases, with 11 bases between them. CDR1 is DFQATT, CDR2 SNEGSKA, per germline (reference sequence). The CDR3 sequence is 16 residues long. CDR3 nucleotide sequence: TGCAGTGCTAGAGATCTAGTCCGCGCCTATAATTCACCCCTCCACTTT. Translation gives CSARDLVRAYNSPLHF.

This clonotype was counted ten times or more. The chain uses TRBV6-1 and TRBJ1-5; D gene ambiguous. Germline-derived CDR1 and CDR2 are MNHNS and SASEGT. V lost 1 base and J 0 bases, leaving 4 bases between the germline ends. The CDR3 has 14 amino acids. The CDR3 is CASSEGPSNQPQHF. The CDR3 DNA is TGTGCCAGCAGTGAAGGACCTAGCAATCAGCCCCAGCATTTT.

This clonotype was seen a handful of times. The V call is TRBV20-1, the J call TRBJ1-5; 8 bases line up with TRBD1. Germline lookup yields CDR1 DFQATT and CDR2 SNEGSKA (reference sequence). The CDR3 has 15 residues. The V and J ends lost 5 bases and 4 bases, in that order; junction bases with no gene match: 10. The CDR3 spells CSAQPPGGANQPQHF. CDR3 coding DNA: TGCAGTGCTCAACCTCCAGGGGGCGCGAATCAGCCCCAGCATTTT.

V usage is TRBV6-6 and J usage is TRBJ2-7; D is uncertain. The V end was cut by 7 bases, the J end by 6 bases, with 19 bases between. The germline V gene encodes CDR1 MNHNY and CDR2 SVGAGI (reference sequence). This CDR3 spans 14 amino acids. CDR3 sequence (DNA): TGTGCCAGCAACGACATATTAGCAGAAGGCGAGCAGTACTTC. It codes for CASNDILAEGEQYF.

This clonotype was counted ten times or more. J is TRBJ1-2 and V is TRBV28; tentative D call: TRBD1 (5 bases). There are 13 residues in the CDR3. Germline V lookup: CDR1 MDHEN, CDR2 SYDVKM. The V end lost 7 bases, the J end lost 5 bases, and 14 bases lay between the germline ends. This CDR3 reads CASIPAGRYGYTF. CDR3 bases: TGTGCCAGCATCCCGGCAGGGAGGTATGGCTACACCTTC.

This clonotype was seen just once. The V call is TRBV5-1, the J call TRBJ2-1; unclear D gene. This CDR3 has 11 amino acids. The V and J ends lost 6 bases and 9 bases respectively, with 10 bases between them. Germline CDR1 and CDR2: SGHRS and YFSETQ. CDR3 DNA sequence: TGCGCCAGCAAGGGTGGGATTGAGCAGTTCTTC. This translates into CASKGGIEQFF.

This clonotype was counted many times. This sequence joins TRBV6-2 or TRBV6-3 and TRBJ2-7; perhaps TRBD2 as D (5 bases). CDR3 length: 17 amino acids. Germline CDR1 is MNHEY and CDR2 is SVGEGT. The V end was cut by 0 bases, the J end by 4 bases, with 19 bases between. The CDR3 DNA reads TGTGCCAGCAGTTACTCGAGGAAATCAGCGGAGAAGTACGAGCAGTACTTC. This gives the protein CASSYSRKSAEKYEQYF.

There are many counts of this clonotype. The chain has TRBV20-1 and TRBJ2-3; D remains ambiguous. CDR1 and CDR2 (germline): DFQATT, SNEGSKA (reference sequence). V was pared by 6 bases and J by 0 bases, with 7 bases between. The CDR3 length is 12 residues. The CDR3 loop is CSARRSTDTQYF. CDR3 DNA: TGCAGTGCCCGACGTAGCACAGATACGCAGTATTTT.

This clonotype was found many times. This chain connects TRBV7-2 to TRBJ1-2; no firm D call. The CDR3 is 13 amino acids. The V gene lost 7 bases and the J gene lost 4 bases, with 13 bases spanning the gap. Germline CDR1 SGHTA, CDR2 FQGNSA. The CDR3: CASTEQVGYGYTF. CDR3 DNA: TGTGCCAGCACCGAGCAGGTCGGCTATGGCTACACCTTC.

The genes are TRBV12-3 or TRBV12-4 and TRBJ2-1; the D gene is possibly TRBD2 (5 bases). This CDR3 comprises 13 residues. V was pared by 1 base and J by 10 bases, with 11 bases between. This CDR3 reads CASSLGLKGEQFF. The DNA for the CDR3 is TGTGCCAGCAGTTTAGGACTAAAGGGCGAGCAGTTCTTC.

Many counts were recorded for this clonotype. This chain uses TRBV3-1 with TRBJ2-2; 9 bases map to TRBD1. The germline CDR1 and CDR2 sequences are LGHDT and YNNKEL (reference sequence). The V and J ends lost 5 bases and 6 bases, in that order; junction bases with no gene match: 7. The CDR3 is made up of 15 amino acids. The DNA for the CDR3 is TGTGCCAGCAGCAACCGACAGGGGGTTCCCGGGGAGCTGTTTTTT. Protein sequence: CASSNRQGVPGELFF. The complete variable domain, with remaining parts taken from reference TRBV3-1 and TRBJ2-2, reads DTAVSQTPKYLVTQMGNDKSIKCEQNLGHDTMYWYKQDSKKFLKIMFSYNNKELIINETVPNRFSPKSPDKAHLNLHINSLELGDSAVYFCASSNRQGVPGELFFGEGSRLTVL.

This clonotype was counted ten times or more. The chain employs TRBV20-1 and TRBJ1-5; TRBD1 aligns across 9 bases. This CDR3 spans 13 amino acids. In germline, CDR1 is DFQATT, CDR2 SNEGSKA (reference sequence). V trimming: 8 bases; J trimming: 4 bases; junction bases outside the gene matches: 6. Here the CDR3 reads CSTGTGLNQPQHF. DNA for the CDR3: TGCAGTACCGGGACAGGGTTGAATCAGCCCCAGCATTTT.

This clonotype has ten or more counts. The J gene is TRBJ1-3, the V gene TRBV15, with TRBD1 identical over 7 bases. V shed 0 bases, J shed 1 base, and the junction held 9 bases outside the gene matches. The CDR3 has 18 residues. The germline V gene has CDR1 LNHNV and CDR2 YYDKDF (reference sequence). Here the CDR3 DNA reads TGTGCCACCAGCAGAGATCGTCGCACAGGGGAATCTGGAAACACCATATATTTT. Translation: CATSRDRRTGESGNTIYF. Filled out from reference TRBV15 and TRBJ1-3, the complete variable domain reads DAMVIQNPRYQVTQFGKPVTLSCSQTLNHNVMYWYQQKSSQAPKLLFHYYDKDFNNEADTPDNFQSRRPNTSFCFLDIRSPGLGDTAMYLCATSRDRRTGESGNTIYFGEGSWLTVV.

The chain joins TRBV9 to TRBJ2-5, with D possibly being TRBD1 (6 bases). V lost 0 bases and J 1 base, leaving 10 bases between the germline ends. This CDR3 has 15 residues. CDR1 SGDLS and CDR2 YYNGEE come from the germline V gene. The CDR3 loop is CASSVGDIPQETQYF. CDR3 in DNA: TGTGCCAGCAGCGTAGGGGACATTCCCCAAGAGACCCAGTACTTC.

This clonotype was counted many times. V is TRBV18 and J is TRBJ2-1; 8 bases align to TRBD1. After removal of 6 bases from V and 9 bases from J, the junction contained 13 bases not matched to a gene. The CDR3 extends over 15 amino acids. The germline gives CDR1 KGHSH, CDR2 LQKENI. The CDR3 nucleotides read TGTGCCAGCTCGGACGGACAGGGACGGCGAGCTGAGCAGTTCTTC. Translated: CASSDGQGRRAEQFF.

In its sample, this clonotype was seen a few times. This chain links TRBV7-2 with TRBJ2-3; unclear D gene. Per the germline V gene, CDR1 is SGHTA and CDR2 is FQGNSA. V was cut by 1 base and J by 9 bases, with 8 bases left in between. This CDR3 is built from 12 residues. The CDR3 here is CASSLENWTQYF. DNA of the CDR3: TGTGCCAGCAGCTTAGAGAACTGGACGCAGTATTTT.